The 10 T cell receptor beta chains below all came from one sample that was sequenced in a study of blood T cell repertoires in COVID-19 (TCRdb year 2020). The library was produced with the immunoSEQ multiplex PCR assay. Held by TCRdb, this immuneACCESS table contains in-frame sequences only and omits some clones. Under half of the omission traces to an unresolved V gene where checked; the cause of the rest is unknown. This sample lists more than 350,000 clones; roughly nine tenths were detected once. Clones ranked in the top ten supply approximately 3% of the sample. The sequenced material came from peripheral blood. These receptors originate from a woman in her 30s with COVID-19, enrolled during active disease.

V and J are TRBV24-1 and TRBJ1-2; D might be TRBD1 (5 bases). The CDR3 runs 12 residues. Germline CDR1 and CDR2: KGHDR and SFDVKD. V was trimmed by 4 bases and J by 5 bases, leaving 7 bases between them. The CDR3 is CATSDRQYGYTF. The CDR3 bases are TGTGCCACCAGTGACCGACAGTATGGCTACACCTTC.

The V call is TRBV7-2, the J call TRBJ1-4; the match to TRBD1 covers 10 bases. The germline gives CDR1 SGHTA, CDR2 FQGNSA. After removal of 5 bases from V and 3 bases from J, the junction contained 6 bases not matched to a gene. This CDR3 is 16 amino acids long. CDR3 DNA sequence: TGTGCCAGCAGCGAAGACAGGGGGCGAGCTAATGAAAAACTGTTTTTT. Residues: CASSEDRGRANEKLFF.

The chain combines TRBV28 with TRBJ1-5; no firm D call. V was pared by 5 bases and J by 4 bases, with 18 bases between. The CDR3 has 16 residues. From germline, CDR1 is MDHEN and CDR2 SYDVKM. CDR3 region: CASSTIWASSNQPQHF. CDR3 DNA: TGTGCCAGCAGTACCATATGGGCTTCCAGTAATCAGCCCCAGCATTTT.

This chain joins TRBV7-9 and TRBJ1-2; D is possibly TRBD1 (6 bases). V was pared by 5 bases and J by 6 bases, with 13 bases between. The CDR3 runs 13 residues. Germline V gene data show CDR1 as SEHNR and CDR2 as FQNEAQ (reference sequence). CDR3 amino acids: CASSQDRRDGYTF. The CDR3 nucleotides are TGTGCCAGCAGCCAAGACAGGCGCGATGGCTACACCTTC.

The J gene is TRBJ1-6, the V gene TRBV4-1; D unclear. Deletions cut 2 bases from V and 7 bases from J, with 3 bases between. The CDR3 runs 12 residues. In germline, CDR1 is MGHRA, CDR2 YSYEKL. This chain's CDR3 is CASSQLNSPLHF. CDR3 nucleotide sequence: TGCGCCAGCAGCCAACTAAATTCACCCCTCCACTTT.

The V gene is TRBV30, the J gene TRBJ1-5; TRBD1 matches 7 bases. V lost 2 bases, J lost 6 bases, and 7 bases stayed unmatched. Germline V CDR1 and CDR2: GTSNPN, SVGIG (reference sequence). The CDR3 covers 14 residues. CDR3 coding DNA: TGTGCCTGGAGTAAGGGGGCTCGGGGTCAGCCCCAGCATTTT. It encodes CAWSKGARGQPQHF. Supplemented by reference TRBV30 and TRBJ1-5, the full variable domain reads SQTIHQWPATLVQPVGSPLSLECTVEGTSNPNLYWYRQAAGRGLQLLFYSVGIGQISSEVPQNLSASRPQDRQFILSSKKLLLSDSGFYLCAWSKGARGQPQHFGDGTRLSIL.

V usage is TRBV6-2 or TRBV6-3 and J usage is TRBJ1-3; 7 bases match TRBD1. Germline trimming cut 5 bases from V and 4 bases from J; bases unmatched to any gene: 2. This CDR3 comprises 13 residues. Germline-derived CDR1 and CDR2 are MNHEY and SVGEGT. The CDR3 nucleotides are TGTGCCAGCAGTCGGGGACAGGGAAACACCATATATTTT. It codes for CASSRGQGNTIYF.

The chain carries TRBV2 and TRBJ1-5, with 8 bases aligning to TRBD1. J was trimmed by 6 bases and V by 1 base; bases with no gene match: 5. This CDR3 is built from 15 residues. The germline V gene encodes CDR1 SNHLY and CDR2 FYNNEI. CDR3 bases: TGTGCCAGCAGTGAAGAGACAGGGGAGGTTCAGCCCCAGCATTTT. Amino acid sequence: CASSEETGEVQPQHF. Complete variable domain (other parts from reference TRBV2 and TRBJ1-5): EPEVTQTPSHQVTQMGQEVILRCVPISNHLYFYWYRQILGQKVEFLVSFYNNEISEKSEIFDDQFSVERPDGSNFTLKIRSTKLEDSAMYFCASSEETGEVQPQHFGDGTRLSIL.

J is TRBJ1-2 and V is TRBV10-3; TRBD1 matches 7 bases. CDR3 length equals 16 residues. The germline gives CDR1 ENHRY, CDR2 SYGVKD. Trimming at V came to 1 base and at J to 3 bases, leaving 8 bases not matched to a gene. The CDR3 DNA is TGTGCCATCAGTGAGTGGGGACAGTCCAGGGACTATGGCTACACCTTC. Translating gives CAISEWGQSRDYGYTF.

The chain is built from TRBV12-3 or TRBV12-4 and TRBJ2-1; D remains unclear. Between the trimmed V and J ends, which lost 5 bases and 9 bases, there was a span of 8 bases. This CDR3 is built from 11 residues. The DNA of the CDR3 is TGTGCCAGCAGTGAGACGGGTGAGCAGTTCTTC. Translated: CASSETGEQFF.